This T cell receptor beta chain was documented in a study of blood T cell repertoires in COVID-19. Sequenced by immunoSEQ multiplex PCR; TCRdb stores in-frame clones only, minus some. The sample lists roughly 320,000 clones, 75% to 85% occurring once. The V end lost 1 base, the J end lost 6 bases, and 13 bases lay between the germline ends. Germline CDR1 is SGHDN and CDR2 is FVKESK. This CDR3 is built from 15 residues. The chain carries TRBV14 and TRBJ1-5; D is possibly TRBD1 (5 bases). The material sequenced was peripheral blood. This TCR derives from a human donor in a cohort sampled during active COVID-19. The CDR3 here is CASSQGQGIRQPQHF. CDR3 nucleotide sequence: TGTGCCAGCAGCCAAGGGCAGGGTATACGTCAGCCCCAGCATTTT.